One and the same sample provided the 28 T cell receptor beta chains below, sequenced in a study of cytomegalovirus exposure and HLA in healthy donors. Primers for the PCR totalled 60 Vbeta and 13 Jbeta. Using immunoSEQ multiplex PCR, the repertoire was profiled, and TCRdb retains in-frame clones only, with some absent. The table lists around 50,000 clones, approximately 67% of them singletons. Sequenced: PBMCs. The receptor set was obtained from a man aged 30 to 39 in good health and CMV-seronegative.

The chain employs TRBV30 and TRBJ1-1; D ambiguous. V was pared by 2 bases and J by 6 bases, with 7 bases between. The CDR3 length is 11 residues. From germline, CDR1 is GTSNPN and CDR2 SVGIG (reference sequence). The CDR3, as DNA: TGTGCCTGGAGTTGGAGGTCTGAAGCTTTCTTT. The encoded protein is CAWSWRSEAFF.

The V call is TRBV5-1, the J call TRBJ1-1; TRBD1 is a possible D gene (5 bases). Trimming cost V 3 bases and J 1 base, with 13 bases left between them. Germline assignment: CDR1 SGHRS and CDR2 YFSETQ. The CDR3 spans 15 residues. The CDR3 protein is CASSSGGTGNTEAFF. In nucleotides, the CDR3 is TGCGCCAGCAGCTCCGGGGGAACGGGGAACACTGAAGCTTTCTTT.

This clone showed up just a few times. This chain connects TRBV4-1 to TRBJ1-5; 7 nucleotides agree with TRBD1. This CDR3 is 15 amino acids long. The ends lost 1 base at V and 5 bases at J; junction bases unmatched: 5. The germline gives CDR1 MGHRA, CDR2 YSYEKL. Here the CDR3 reads CASSQGQGRDQPQHF. The CDR3 nucleotides are TGCGCCAGCAGCCAAGGACAGGGAAGGGATCAGCCCCAGCATTTT.

This clone has only a few counts. The chain couples TRBV5-1 to TRBJ2-3; the D gene is possibly TRBD1 (6 bases). The CDR3 runs to 17 residues. Germline CDR1 reads SGHRS; CDR2 reads YFSETQ. V was shortened by 0 bases and J by 1 base, with 15 bases between the two germline ends. CDR3 protein: CASSLAWAGDGTDTQYF. CDR3 nucleotides: TGCGCCAGCAGCTTGGCCTGGGCAGGGGACGGCACAGATACGCAGTATTTT.

The chain uses TRBV5-1 and TRBJ2-3, with D possibly TRBD1 on 6 matching bases. Trimming left V 3 bases short and J 3 bases short, with 11 bases between. CDR1 SGHRS and CDR2 YFSETQ come from the germline V gene. There are 14 residues in the CDR3. The CDR3 DNA follows: TGCGCCAGCAGCTCCCAGGGGTATACAGATACGCAGTATTTT. The encoded protein is CASSSQGYTDTQYF.

This clone was found once. The chain couples TRBV9 to TRBJ2-1, with 7 bases aligning to TRBD2. Germline CDR1 is SGDLS and CDR2 is YYNGEE. CDR3 length equals 16 residues. J was trimmed by 2 bases and V by 4 bases; bases with no gene match: 9. As DNA, the CDR3 is TGTGCCAGCAGCCCCTACGGAGCGGGAACCTACAATGAGCAGTTCTTC. It is translated as CASSPYGAGTYNEQFF.

This chain uses TRBV11-2 with TRBJ2-1, with TRBD2 identical over 11 bases. J gave up 8 bases and V 5 bases, and 11 bases lay outside the gene matches. Germline V CDR1 and CDR2: SGHAT, FQNNGV. This CDR3 region has 16 residues. This CDR3 is CASSAATSGGSHEQFF. The CDR3 DNA is TGTGCCAGCAGCGCCGCTACTAGCGGGGGTTCCCATGAGCAGTTCTTC.

Notes on this clone: The junction and the germline gene differ at one end; a read error may be behind it. This chain uses TRBV19 with TRBJ1-1, with TRBD1 matching 7 bases. Germline V gives CDR1 LNHDA, CDR2 SQIVND (reference sequence). The CDR3 loop spans 15 amino acids. The CDR3 loop is CASIITGTENTEAFF. As DNA, the CDR3 is TGTGCCAGTATTATAACCGGGACAGAGAACACTGAAGCTTTCTTT.

With regard to this clone: This CDR3 is missing its conserved last phenylalanine or tryptophan, likely due to a read error. It is unclear where the CDR3 begins or ends on the DNA, so no DNA is shown, and the CDR3 is as TCRdb lists it. The rearrangement links TRBV6-5 to TRBJ2-3; the listed D gene, TRBD2, was not tested against the DNA. Germline V gives CDR1 MNHEY, CDR2 SVGAGI. With termini counted, the CDR3 has 13 amino acids. This CDR3 is CASRPDPGTSEHV.

V usage is TRBV10-2 and J usage is TRBJ2-1, with 14 bases identical to TRBD2. The V gene end was trimmed by 6 bases and the J gene end by 4 bases; junction bases not matched to a gene: 14. Per the germline V gene, CDR1 is WSHSY and CDR2 is SAAADI. This CDR3 has 19 amino acids. CDR3 protein: CASRPGTSGRGMTYNEQFF. The CDR3 nucleotides read TGCGCCAGCAGGCCCGGGACTAGCGGGAGAGGAATGACGTACAATGAGCAGTTCTTC.

This clone was seen once. The chain links TRBV6-1 to TRBJ1-3, with a weak D call TRBD1 (6 bases). This CDR3 is built from 15 residues. The V end was cut by 0 bases, the J end by 3 bases, with 9 bases between. The germline V gene encodes CDR1 MNHNS and CDR2 SASEGT. The DNA for the CDR3 is TGTGCCAGCAGTGAAGCCCGCAGGGGTGGAAACACCATATATTTT. Translation: CASSEARRGGNTIYF.

CDR3 DNA: TGTGCCAGCTCCCCGGTTGGAGGGGGCTCCGACACTGAAGCTTTCTTT. It codes for CASSPVGGGSDTEAFF. The chain couples TRBV18 to TRBJ1-1, with 7 bases matching TRBD1. Germline CDR1 is KGHSH and CDR2 is LQKENI. Germline trimming cut 6 bases from V and 3 bases from J; bases unmatched to any gene: 13. This CDR3 is 16 amino acids long.

This clone was found once. The chain uses TRBV7-9 and TRBJ2-7; 7 positions agree with TRBD2. CDR1 and CDR2 (germline): SEHNR, FQNEAQ (reference sequence). The CDR3 loop spans 19 amino acids. The V segment lost 5 bases and the J segment 4 bases; nucleotides outside the gene matches: 23. CDR3 sequence: CASSPQGPYGGSHLYEQYF. CDR3 bases: TGTGCCAGCAGCCCCCAAGGGCCATATGGCGGGAGTCATTTATACGAGCAGTACTTC.

This clone was recorded once. The gene calls are TRBV19 and TRBJ2-1; D unresolved. Between the trimmed V and J ends, which lost 3 bases and 2 bases, there was a span of 8 bases. Germline V lookup: CDR1 LNHDA, CDR2 SQIVND (reference sequence). The length of the CDR3 is 14 residues. The CDR3, as DNA: TGTGCCAGTAGTATGTCCCAGGCCTACAATGAGCAGTTCTTC. Translated, it gives CASSMSQAYNEQFF. The whole variable domain, remainder taken from reference TRBV19 and TRBJ2-1, is DGGITQSPKYLFRKEGQNVTLSCEQNLNHDAMYWYRQDPGQGLRLIYYSQIVNDFQKGDIAEGYSVSREKKESFPLTVTSAQKNPTAFYLCASSMSQAYNEQFFGPGTRLTVL.

This sequence joins TRBV29-1 and TRBJ1-2; 10 bases are a match to TRBD1. The ends lost 5 bases at V and 7 bases at J; junction bases unmatched: 10. Looked up from germline, CDR1 is SQVTM and CDR2 is ANQGSEA. This CDR3 is built from 14 residues. The CDR3 protein is CSVKPDRGLAGYTF. As DNA, the CDR3 is TGCAGCGTTAAACCCGACAGGGGGCTTGCTGGCTACACCTTC.

This chain joins TRBV5-1 and TRBJ2-3, with D possibly being TRBD2 (5 bases). Trimming removed 1 base from V and 0 bases from J, with 12 bases in between. This CDR3 is built from 16 residues. Per the germline V gene, CDR1 is SGHRS and CDR2 is YFSETQ. CDR3 region: CASSLRTPGSTDTQYF. DNA for the CDR3: TGCGCCAGCAGCTTGAGGACTCCTGGGAGCACAGATACGCAGTATTTT.

The chain links TRBV4-1 to TRBJ2-2; 12 positions match TRBD2. The CDR3 has 21 amino acids. Germline V CDR1 and CDR2: MGHRA, YSYEKL. Trimming removed 4 bases from V and 1 base from J; junction bases left unmatched: 16. The CDR3 region has the DNA TGCGCCAGCAGCCCGGGGGTACTAGCGGGAGGAGAGGCCAGGAACACCGGGGAGCTGTTTTTT. It yields the protein CASSPGVLAGGEARNTGELFF.

The CDR3 bases are TGTGCCAGCACCCGGGACTTGAGCGGAAACAATGAGCAGTTCTTC. Protein product: CASTRDLSGNNEQFF. The chain recombines TRBV2 with TRBJ2-1; tentative D call: TRBD2 (6 bases). CDR1 SNHLY and CDR2 FYNNEI come from the germline V gene. CDR3 length: 15 amino acids. V was pared by 7 bases and J by 5 bases, with 18 bases between.

The rearrangement links TRBV19 to TRBJ2-2; D perhaps matches TRBD2 (6 bases). Germline V gene data show CDR1 as LNHDA and CDR2 as SQIVND (reference sequence). This CDR3 is 17 amino acids long. The germline V and J ends were trimmed by 1 base and 1 base, with 13 bases remaining between them. The CDR3 sequence is CASSIGGWRGNTGELFF. The CDR3 DNA reads as TGTGCCAGTAGTATAGGCGGCTGGCGGGGGAACACCGGGGAGCTGTTTTTT.

The chain has TRBV7-2 and TRBJ1-5, with a possible D match to TRBD1 (5 bases). V shed 5 bases and J shed 0 bases, with 11 bases lying between them. Germline CDR1 SGHTA, CDR2 FQGNSA. CDR3 length: 15 residues. CDR3 sequence: CASSPQGNSNQPQHF. CDR3 nucleotide sequence: TGTGCCAGCAGCCCCCAGGGAAATAGCAATCAGCCCCAGCATTTT.

The sample holds a few counts of this clone. The V gene is TRBV14, the J gene TRBJ2-7; no reliable D call. Trimming stripped 4 bases from V and 4 bases from J, with 8 bases between. CDR3 length equals 12 residues. CDR1 and CDR2 (germline): SGHDN, FVKESK. The CDR3 here is CASSRLTYEQYF. DNA of the CDR3: TGTGCCAGCAGCCGACTTACGTACGAGCAGTACTTC. Full variable domain (outside the CDR3, taken from reference TRBV14 and TRBJ2-7): EAGVTQFPSHSVIEKGQTVTLRCDPISGHDNLYWYRRVMGKEIKFLLHFVKESKQDESGMPNNRFLAERTGGTYSTLKVQPAELEDSGVYFCASSRLTYEQYFGPGTRLTVT.

The V and J genes are TRBV7-8 and TRBJ1-5; the match to TRBD1 covers 7 bases. The trim removed 5 bases at V and 0 bases at J, leaving 4 bases unmatched. Per the germline V gene, CDR1 is SGHVS and CDR2 is FQNEAQ. This CDR3 spans 15 amino acids. CDR3 coding DNA: TGTGCCAGCAGCGCGACAGGGATTAGCAATCAGCCCCAGCATTTT. This sequence encodes CASSATGISNQPQHF.

CDR3 coding DNA: TGTGCCAGCACCAGGACTATCTACGAGCAGTACTTC. It codes for CASTRTIYEQYF. The chain joins TRBV2 to TRBJ2-7; tentatively, D is TRBD2 (6 bases). Germline CDR1 reads SNHLY; CDR2 reads FYNNEI. The CDR3 totals 12 residues. Trimming pared 7 bases from V and 3 bases from J, leaving 10 bases between. Variable domain in full (rest from reference TRBV2 and TRBJ2-7): EPEVTQTPSHQVTQMGQEVILRCVPISNHLYFYWYRQILGQKVEFLVSFYNNEISEKSEIFDDQFSVERPDGSNFTLKIRSTKLEDSAMYFCASTRTIYEQYFGPGTRLTVT.

The chain uses TRBV4-2 and TRBJ2-7; 9 bases line up with TRBD2. The CDR3 is 15 amino acids. V dropped 1 base and J dropped 5; count of bases not matched to a gene: 6. Germline V gene data show CDR1 as LGHNA and CDR2 as YNFKEQ. The CDR3 DNA is TGTGCCAGCAGCCAAGTGTTAGCGGGAGTTCACGAGCAGTACTTC. Protein sequence: CASSQVLAGVHEQYF.

This clone showed up just a few times. This chain links TRBV2 with TRBJ2-7; 14 nucleotides align to TRBD2. CDR3 length equals 16 residues. Germline V lookup: CDR1 SNHLY, CDR2 FYNNEI. V lost 6 bases to trimming and J lost 3 bases; unmatched junction nucleotides: 7. CDR3 residues: CASRQTGTSGSYEQYF. The CDR3, as DNA: TGTGCCAGCAGGCAGACCGGGACTAGCGGGAGCTACGAGCAGTACTTC.

The chain is built from TRBV4-2 and TRBJ2-3; no firm D call. This CDR3 has 13 amino acids. The V end was cut by 4 bases, the J end by 3 bases, with 8 bases between. Germline V gene sequence: CDR1 LGHNA, CDR2 YNFKEQ. The CDR3 is CASSLALTDTQYF. CDR3 nucleotides: TGTGCCAGCAGCCTAGCTCTAACAGATACGCAGTATTTT.

This chain links TRBV5-4 with TRBJ2-3; D is possibly TRBD2 (6 bases). Deletions cut 10 bases from V and 0 bases from J, with 15 bases between. The germline CDR1 and CDR2 sequences are SGHNT and YYREEE (reference sequence). This CDR3 comprises 14 residues. The CDR3 reads CAGEDAGSTDTQYF. CDR3 sequence (DNA): TGTGCCGGGGAGGACGCAGGGAGCACAGATACGCAGTATTTT.

This chain uses TRBV10-3 with TRBJ2-3; 9 nucleotides align to TRBD2. CDR3 length: 18 amino acids. Trimming cost V 7 bases and J 5 bases; bases outside gene matches: 19. The germline gives CDR1 ENHRY, CDR2 SYGVKD. For the CDR3, the DNA is TGTGCCATCACCCGTAGCCCTCTTGGCGGGAGGGCCGAAGATACGCAGTATTTT. Translating it yields CAITRSPLGGRAEDTQYF.